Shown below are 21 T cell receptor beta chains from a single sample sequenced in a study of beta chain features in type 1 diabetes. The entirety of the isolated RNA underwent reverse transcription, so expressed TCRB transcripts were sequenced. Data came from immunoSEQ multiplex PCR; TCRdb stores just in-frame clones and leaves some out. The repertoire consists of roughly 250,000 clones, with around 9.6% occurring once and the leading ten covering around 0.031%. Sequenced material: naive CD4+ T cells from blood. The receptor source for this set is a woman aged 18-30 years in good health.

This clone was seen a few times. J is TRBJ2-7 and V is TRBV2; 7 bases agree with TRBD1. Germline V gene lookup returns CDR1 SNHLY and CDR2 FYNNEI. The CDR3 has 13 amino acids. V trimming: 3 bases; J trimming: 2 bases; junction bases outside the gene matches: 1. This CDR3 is CASSETGTYEQYF. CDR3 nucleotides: TGTGCCAGCAGTGAGACAGGGACCTACGAGCAGTACTTC.

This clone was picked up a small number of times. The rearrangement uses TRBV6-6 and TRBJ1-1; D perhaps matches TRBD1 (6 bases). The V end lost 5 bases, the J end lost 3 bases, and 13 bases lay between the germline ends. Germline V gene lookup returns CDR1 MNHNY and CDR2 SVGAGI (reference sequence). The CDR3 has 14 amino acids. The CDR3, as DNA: TGTGCCAGCAGTGCCCGGGGGGCTGACACTGAAGCTTTCTTT. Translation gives CASSARGADTEAFF.

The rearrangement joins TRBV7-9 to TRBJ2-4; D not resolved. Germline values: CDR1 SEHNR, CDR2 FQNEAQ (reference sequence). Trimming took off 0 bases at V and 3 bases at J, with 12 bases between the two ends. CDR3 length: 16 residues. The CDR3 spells CASSLAIPFGKNIQYF. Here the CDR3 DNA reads TGTGCCAGCAGCTTAGCGATCCCTTTCGGCAAAAACATTCAGTACTTC.

The chain's CDR3 is CASSPQGLAGVDNEQFF. Written as DNA, the CDR3 is TGTGCCAGCTCACCCCAAGGACTAGCGGGAGTAGACAATGAGCAGTTCTTC. The chain has TRBV18 and TRBJ2-1; 13 positions agree with TRBD2. V shed 3 bases, J shed 5 bases, and the junction held 7 bases outside the gene matches. CDR3 length: 17 residues. Germline V gene data show CDR1 as KGHSH and CDR2 as LQKENI.

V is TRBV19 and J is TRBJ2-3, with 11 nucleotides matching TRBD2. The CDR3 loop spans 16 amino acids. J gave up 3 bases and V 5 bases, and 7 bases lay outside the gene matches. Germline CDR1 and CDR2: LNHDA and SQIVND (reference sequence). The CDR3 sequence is CASSPLAGVRTDTQYF. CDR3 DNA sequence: TGTGCCAGTAGTCCACTAGCGGGAGTTCGTACAGATACGCAGTATTTT. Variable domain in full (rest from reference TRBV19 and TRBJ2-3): DGGITQSPKYLFRKEGQNVTLSCEQNLNHDAMYWYRQDPGQGLRLIYYSQIVNDFQKGDIAEGYSVSREKKESFPLTVTSAQKNPTAFYLCASSPLAGVRTDTQYFGPGTRLTVL.

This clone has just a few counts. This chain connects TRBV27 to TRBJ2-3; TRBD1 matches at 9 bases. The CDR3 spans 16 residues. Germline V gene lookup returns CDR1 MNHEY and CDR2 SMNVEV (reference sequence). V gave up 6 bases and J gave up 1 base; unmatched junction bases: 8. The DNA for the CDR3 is TGTGCCAGCAGACGACCCGGGACAGGGCGCACAGATACGCAGTATTTT. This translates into CASRRPGTGRTDTQYF.

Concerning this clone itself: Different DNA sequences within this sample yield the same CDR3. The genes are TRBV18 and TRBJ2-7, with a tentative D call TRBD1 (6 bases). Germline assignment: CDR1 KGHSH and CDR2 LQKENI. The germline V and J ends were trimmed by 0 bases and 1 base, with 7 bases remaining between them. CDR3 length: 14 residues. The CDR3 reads CASSPPTGSYEQYF. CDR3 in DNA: TGTGCCAGCTCACCACCGACAGGATCCTACGAGCAGTACTTC.

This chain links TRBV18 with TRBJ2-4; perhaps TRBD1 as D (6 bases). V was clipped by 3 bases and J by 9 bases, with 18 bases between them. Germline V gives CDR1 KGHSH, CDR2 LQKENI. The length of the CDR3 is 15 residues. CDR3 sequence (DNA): TGTGCCAGCTCACCTAACGGCAGGGGAAAGGGCATTCAGTACTTC. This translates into CASSPNGRGKGIQYF.

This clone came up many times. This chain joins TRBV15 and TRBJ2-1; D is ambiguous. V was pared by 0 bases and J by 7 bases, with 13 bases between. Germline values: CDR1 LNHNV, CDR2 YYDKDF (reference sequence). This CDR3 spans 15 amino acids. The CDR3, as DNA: TGTGCCACCAGCAGAGAAGCCAGCGTGGTTAATGAGCAGTTCTTC. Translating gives CATSREASVVNEQFF.

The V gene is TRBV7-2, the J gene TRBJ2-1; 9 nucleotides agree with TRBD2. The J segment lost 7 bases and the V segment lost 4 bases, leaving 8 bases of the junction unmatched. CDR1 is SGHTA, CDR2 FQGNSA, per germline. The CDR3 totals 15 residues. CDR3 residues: CASSSPGLAQNEQFF. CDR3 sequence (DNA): TGTGCCAGCAGCTCCCCGGGACTAGCTCAGAATGAGCAGTTCTTC.

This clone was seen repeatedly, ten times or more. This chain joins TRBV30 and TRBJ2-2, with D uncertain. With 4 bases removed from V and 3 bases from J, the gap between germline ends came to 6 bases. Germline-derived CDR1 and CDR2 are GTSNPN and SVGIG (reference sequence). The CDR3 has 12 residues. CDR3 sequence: CAWNEDTGELFF. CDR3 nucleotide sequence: TGTGCCTGGAATGAGGACACCGGGGAGCTGTTTTTT. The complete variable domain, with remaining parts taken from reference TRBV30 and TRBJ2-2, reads SQTIHQWPATLVQPVGSPLSLECTVEGTSNPNLYWYRQAAGRGLQLLFYSVGIGQISSEVPQNLSASRPQDRQFILSSKKLLLSDSGFYLCAWNEDTGELFFGEGSRLTVL.

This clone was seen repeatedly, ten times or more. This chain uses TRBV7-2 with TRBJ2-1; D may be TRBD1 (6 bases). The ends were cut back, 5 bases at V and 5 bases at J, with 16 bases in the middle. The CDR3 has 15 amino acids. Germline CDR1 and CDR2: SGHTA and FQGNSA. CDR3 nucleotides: TGTGCCAGCAGCGCAGGCAGGACAGCTAACAATGAGCAGTTCTTC. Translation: CASSAGRTANNEQFF.

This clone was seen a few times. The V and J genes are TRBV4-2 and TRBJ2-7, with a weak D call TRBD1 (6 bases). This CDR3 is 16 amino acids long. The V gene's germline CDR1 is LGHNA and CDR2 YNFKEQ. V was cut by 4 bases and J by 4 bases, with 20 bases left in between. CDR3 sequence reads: CASSLSRDILVYEQYF. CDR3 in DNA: TGTGCCAGCAGCCTTAGCCGGGACATCCTAGTTTACGAGCAGTACTTC.

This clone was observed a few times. The CDR3 protein is CASSLPPSGTGEREQFF. The CDR3 nucleotides read TGTGCCAGCAGTCTCCCGCCATCCGGGACAGGGGAACGCGAGCAGTTCTTC. This sequence joins TRBV27 and TRBJ2-1, with 10 positions matching TRBD1. CDR3 size: 17 residues. The junction had 17 bases not matched to a gene; V was cut back by 5 bases and J by 10 bases. From germline, CDR1 is MNHEY and CDR2 SMNVEV (reference sequence).

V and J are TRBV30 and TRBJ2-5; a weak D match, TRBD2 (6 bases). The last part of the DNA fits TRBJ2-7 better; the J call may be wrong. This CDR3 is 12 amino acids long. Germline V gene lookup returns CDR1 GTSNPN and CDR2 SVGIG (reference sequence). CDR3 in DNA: TGTGCCTGGAGGTCGGGGGACTACGAGCAGTACTTC. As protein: CAWRSGDYEQYF.

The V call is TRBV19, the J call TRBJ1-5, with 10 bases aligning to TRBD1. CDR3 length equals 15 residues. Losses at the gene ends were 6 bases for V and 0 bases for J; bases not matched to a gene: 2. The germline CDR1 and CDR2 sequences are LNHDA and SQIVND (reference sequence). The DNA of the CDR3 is TGTGCCAGTAGCGGGACAGGGGCTAGCAATCAGCCCCAGCATTTT. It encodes CASSGTGASNQPQHF.

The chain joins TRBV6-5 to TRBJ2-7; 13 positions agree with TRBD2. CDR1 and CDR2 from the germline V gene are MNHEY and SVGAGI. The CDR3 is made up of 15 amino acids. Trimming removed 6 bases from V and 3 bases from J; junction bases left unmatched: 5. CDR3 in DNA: TGTGCCAGCAGACCACTAGCGGGAGGGGTCTACGAGCAGTACTTC. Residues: CASRPLAGGVYEQYF.

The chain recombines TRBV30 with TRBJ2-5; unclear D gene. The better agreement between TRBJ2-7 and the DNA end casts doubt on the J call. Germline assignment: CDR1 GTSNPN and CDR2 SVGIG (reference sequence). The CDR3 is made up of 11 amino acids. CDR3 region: CACRTSYEQYF. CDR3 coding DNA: TGTGCCTGTCGAACCTCTTACGAGCAGTACTTC.

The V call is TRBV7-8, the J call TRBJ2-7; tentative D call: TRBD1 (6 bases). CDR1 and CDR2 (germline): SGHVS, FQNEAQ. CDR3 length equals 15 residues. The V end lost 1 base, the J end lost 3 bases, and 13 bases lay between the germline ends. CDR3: CASSLEPRGGYEQYF. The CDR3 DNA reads TGTGCCAGCAGCTTAGAACCCAGGGGCGGCTACGAGCAGTACTTC.

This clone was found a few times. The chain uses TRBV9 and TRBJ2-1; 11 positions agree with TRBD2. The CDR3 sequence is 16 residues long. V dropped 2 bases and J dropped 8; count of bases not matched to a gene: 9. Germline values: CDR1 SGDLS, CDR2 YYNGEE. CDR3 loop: CASSVVSSGGGHEQFF. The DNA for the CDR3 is TGTGCCAGCAGCGTCGTCAGTAGCGGGGGGGGCCATGAGCAGTTCTTC.

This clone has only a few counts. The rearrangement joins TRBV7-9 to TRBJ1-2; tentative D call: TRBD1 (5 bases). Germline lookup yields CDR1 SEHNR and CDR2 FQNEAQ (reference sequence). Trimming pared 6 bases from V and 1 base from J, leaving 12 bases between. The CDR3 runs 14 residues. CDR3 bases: TGTGCCAGCAGGCAGGGACTAATTAACTATGGCTACACCTTC. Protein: CASRQGLINYGYTF.